This entry features one TCR beta chain sequence. The CDR3 has 16 amino acids. The V and J ends lost 0 bases and 4 bases respectively, with 13 bases between them. The data originate from a study of human T cells and chemical hapten exposure. Whole-study context: Patch tests delivered 0.01% DPC to the upper back and were evaluated at 6 days.

Separate cDNA molecules received unique molecular identifiers, which the library attached to them. TCRdb processed the RACE reads anew with MiXCR; each CDR3 protein has one entry. The sample has around 300,000 distinct CDR3 sequences, approximately 6.3% seen once. Time point of the sample: patch test 1, 2 weeks after DPC sensitization. Treatment reported: therapeutic diphenylcyclopropenone sensitization with weekly scalp DPC. The receptor was derived from a woman between 18 and 29 years old with alopecia areata. Some clones in this sample may be carry-over from other donors' samples. The rearrangement links TRBV23-1 to TRBJ1-5; D is possibly TRBD1 (6 bases). TRBV23-1 is recorded as an ORF, its role being uncertain. This sample comprised whole blood, obtained in connection with sensitization to the hapten diphenylcyclopropenone (DPC). CDR3 bases: TGCGCCAGCAGTCAATCGGACAGAGTCTCTAATCAGCCCCAGCATTTT. It encodes CASSQSDRVSNQPQHF.